Below, one T cell receptor beta chain is given with its context. This specimen comes from a study of blood T cell repertoires in COVID-19. Study as a whole: Some COVID-19 samples were acute and others convalescent; all came from the United States, Italy and Spain. PBMCs, B-cell-depleted T cells, or T cells provided the cDNA or gDNA that made up the material.

Authors' data handling: Counts of nucleated cells, estimated from reference gene primer amplification, were obtained. The repertoire was sequenced with immunoSEQ multiplex PCR; TCRdb's copy has only in-frame clones and lacks some. The V and J calls and the clone size are those of that table, but D and trimming were determined from the DNA. The sample includes nearly 300,000 clones, approximately 88% of them seen just once. Trimming took off 2 bases at V and 6 bases at J, with 6 bases between the two ends. The length of the CDR3 is 12 residues. CDR1 MGHRA and CDR2 YSYEKL come from the germline V gene. Seattle cases were enrolled at active infection and followed longitudinally.

The V gene is TRBV4-1, the J gene TRBJ2-3; unclear D gene. The sequence was obtained from a human donor with COVID-19, enrolled during active disease. The donor label of this sample is uncertain. The specimen was peripheral blood. The CDR3 loop reads CASSQNEDTQYF. The CDR3 coding sequence is TGCGCCAGCAGCCAAAATGAGGATACGCAGTATTTT.